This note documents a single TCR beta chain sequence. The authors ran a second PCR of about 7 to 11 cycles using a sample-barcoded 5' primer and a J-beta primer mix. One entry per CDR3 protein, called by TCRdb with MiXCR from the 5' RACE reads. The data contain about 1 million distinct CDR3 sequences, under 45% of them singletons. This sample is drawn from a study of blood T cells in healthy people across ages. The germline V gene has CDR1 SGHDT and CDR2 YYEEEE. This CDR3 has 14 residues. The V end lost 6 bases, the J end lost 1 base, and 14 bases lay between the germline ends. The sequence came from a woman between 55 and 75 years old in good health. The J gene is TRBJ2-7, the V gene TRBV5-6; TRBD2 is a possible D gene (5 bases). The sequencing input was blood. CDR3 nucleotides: TGTGCCAGCACGAGGGATGGGGTATCCTACGAGCAGTACTTC. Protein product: CASTRDGVSYEQYF. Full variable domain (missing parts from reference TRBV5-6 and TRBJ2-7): DAGVTQSPTHLIKTRGQQVTLRCSPKSGHDTVSWYQQALGQGPQFIFQYYEEEERQRGNFPDRFSGHQFPNYSSELNVNALLLGDSALYLCASTRDGVSYEQYFGPGTRLTVT.